This TCR beta chain came from a study of cytomegalovirus exposure and HLA in healthy donors. Study information: Both the roughly 120 validation repertoires and the 600 to 750 first-cohort repertoires used the same platform, as reported by a later analysis. Study-wide results and caveats: In vitro assays verified that three CMV-associated chains recognized CMV antigens specifically.

Germline values: CDR1 SGDLS, CDR2 YYNGEE. The CDR3 runs 15 residues. J gave up 4 bases and V 0 bases, and 3 bases lay outside the gene matches. The table came from immunoSEQ multiplex PCR; TCRdb's copy has only in-frame clones and leaves some out. The table has tens of thousands of clones, about four fifths seen once; the top ten hold 9.5% to 13%. The donors were part of the validation cohort, which consisted of 120 subjects and was separate from the first cohort of under 750 subjects. A few counts support this clone. Antigen specificity is unknown. The TCR originated in a woman under 30 in good health and CMV-seropositive. Sequencing was carried out using PBMCs. V and J are TRBV9 and TRBJ2-3; 9 nucleotides line up with TRBD2. CDR3 DNA: TGTGCCAGCAGCGTAGGCGGGGGGGCAGCAGATACGCAGTATTTT. Translated, it gives CASSVGGGAADTQYF.